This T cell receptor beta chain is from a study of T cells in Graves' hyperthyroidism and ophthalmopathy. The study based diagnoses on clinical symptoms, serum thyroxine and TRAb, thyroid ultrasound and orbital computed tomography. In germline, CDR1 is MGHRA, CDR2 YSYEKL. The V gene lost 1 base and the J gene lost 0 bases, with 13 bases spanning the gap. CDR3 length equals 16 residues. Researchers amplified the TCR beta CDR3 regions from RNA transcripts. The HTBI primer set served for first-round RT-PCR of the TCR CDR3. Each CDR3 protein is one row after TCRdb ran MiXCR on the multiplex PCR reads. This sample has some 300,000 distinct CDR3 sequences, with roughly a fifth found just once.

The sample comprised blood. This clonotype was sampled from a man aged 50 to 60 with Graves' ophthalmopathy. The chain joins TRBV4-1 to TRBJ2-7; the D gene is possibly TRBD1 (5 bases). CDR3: CASSQGTGRSSYEQYF. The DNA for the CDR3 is TGCGCCAGCAGCCAAGGTACAGGTCGGAGCTCCTACGAGCAGTACTTC.